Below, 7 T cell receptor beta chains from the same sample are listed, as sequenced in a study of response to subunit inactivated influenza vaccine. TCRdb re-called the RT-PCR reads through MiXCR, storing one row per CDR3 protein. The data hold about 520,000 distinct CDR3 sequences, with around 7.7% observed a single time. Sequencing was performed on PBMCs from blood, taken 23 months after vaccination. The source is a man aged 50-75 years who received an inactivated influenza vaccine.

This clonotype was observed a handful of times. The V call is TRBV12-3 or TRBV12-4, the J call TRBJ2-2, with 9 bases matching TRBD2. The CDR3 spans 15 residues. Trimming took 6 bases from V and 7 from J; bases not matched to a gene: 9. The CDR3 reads CASSTGLARHGELFF. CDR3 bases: TGTGCCAGCAGCACCGGACTAGCGCGTCACGGGGAGCTGTTTTTT.

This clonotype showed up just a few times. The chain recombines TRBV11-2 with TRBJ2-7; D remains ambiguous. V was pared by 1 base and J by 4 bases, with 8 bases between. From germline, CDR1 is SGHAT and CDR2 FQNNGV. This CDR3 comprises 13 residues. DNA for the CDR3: TGTGCCAGCAGCTTAGGTTGGGGATACGAGCAGTACTTC. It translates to CASSLGWGYEQYF.

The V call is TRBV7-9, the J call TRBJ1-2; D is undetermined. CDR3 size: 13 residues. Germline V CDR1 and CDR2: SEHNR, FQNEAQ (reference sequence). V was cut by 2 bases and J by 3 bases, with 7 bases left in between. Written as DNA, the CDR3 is TGTGCCAGCAGCTTAAGGGCGGACTATGGCTACACCTTC. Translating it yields CASSLRADYGYTF.

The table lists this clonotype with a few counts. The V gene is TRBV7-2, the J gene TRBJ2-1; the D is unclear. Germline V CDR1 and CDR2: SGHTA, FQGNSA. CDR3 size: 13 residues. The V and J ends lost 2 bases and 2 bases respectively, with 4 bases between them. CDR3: CASSLYAYNEQFF. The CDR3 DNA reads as TGTGCCAGCAGCTTATACGCCTACAATGAGCAGTTCTTC. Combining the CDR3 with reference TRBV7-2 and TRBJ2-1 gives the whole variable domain GAGVSQSPSNKVTEKGKDVELRCDPISGHTALYWYRQSLGQGLEFLIYFQGNSAPDKSGLPSDRFSAERTGGSVSTLTIQRTQQEDSAVYLCASSLYAYNEQFFGPGTRLTVL.

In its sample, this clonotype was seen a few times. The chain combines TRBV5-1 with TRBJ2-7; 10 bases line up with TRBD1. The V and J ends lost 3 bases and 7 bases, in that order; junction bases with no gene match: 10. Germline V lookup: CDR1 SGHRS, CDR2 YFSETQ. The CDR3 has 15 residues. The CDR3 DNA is TGCGCCAGCAGCTCCTCCGGGACAGGGGCTGGAGAGCAGTACTTC. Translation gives CASSSSGTGAGEQYF.

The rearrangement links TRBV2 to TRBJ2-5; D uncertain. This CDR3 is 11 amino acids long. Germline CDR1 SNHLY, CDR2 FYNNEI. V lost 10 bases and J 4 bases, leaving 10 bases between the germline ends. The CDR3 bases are TGTGCCATGCCAGTGGGAGAGACCCAGTACTTC. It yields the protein CAMPVGETQYF.

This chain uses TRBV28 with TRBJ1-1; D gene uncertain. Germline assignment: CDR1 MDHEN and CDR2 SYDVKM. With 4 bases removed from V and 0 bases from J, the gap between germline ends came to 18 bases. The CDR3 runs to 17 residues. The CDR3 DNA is TGTGCCAGCAGTTCCCCCTCCGCTTCACGGGTGAACACTGAAGCTTTCTTT. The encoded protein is CASSSPSASRVNTEAFF.